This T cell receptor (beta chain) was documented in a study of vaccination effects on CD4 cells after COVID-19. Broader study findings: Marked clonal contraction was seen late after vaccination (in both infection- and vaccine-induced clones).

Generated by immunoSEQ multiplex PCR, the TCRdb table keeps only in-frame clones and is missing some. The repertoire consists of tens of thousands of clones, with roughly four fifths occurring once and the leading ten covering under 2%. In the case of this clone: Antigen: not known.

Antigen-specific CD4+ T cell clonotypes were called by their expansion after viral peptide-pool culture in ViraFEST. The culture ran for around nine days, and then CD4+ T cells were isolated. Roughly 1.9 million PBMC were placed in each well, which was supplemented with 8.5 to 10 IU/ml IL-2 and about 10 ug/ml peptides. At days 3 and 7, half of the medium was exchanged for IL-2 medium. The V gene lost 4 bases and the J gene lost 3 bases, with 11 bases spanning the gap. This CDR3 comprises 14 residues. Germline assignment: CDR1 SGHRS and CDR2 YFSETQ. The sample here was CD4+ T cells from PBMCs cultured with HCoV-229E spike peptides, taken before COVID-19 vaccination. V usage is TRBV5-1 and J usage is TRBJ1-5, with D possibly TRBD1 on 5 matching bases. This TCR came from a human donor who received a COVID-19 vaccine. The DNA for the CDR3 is TGCGCCAGCAGCCCCGACAGTAACAATCAGCCCCAGCATTTT. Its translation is CASSPDSNNQPQHF.